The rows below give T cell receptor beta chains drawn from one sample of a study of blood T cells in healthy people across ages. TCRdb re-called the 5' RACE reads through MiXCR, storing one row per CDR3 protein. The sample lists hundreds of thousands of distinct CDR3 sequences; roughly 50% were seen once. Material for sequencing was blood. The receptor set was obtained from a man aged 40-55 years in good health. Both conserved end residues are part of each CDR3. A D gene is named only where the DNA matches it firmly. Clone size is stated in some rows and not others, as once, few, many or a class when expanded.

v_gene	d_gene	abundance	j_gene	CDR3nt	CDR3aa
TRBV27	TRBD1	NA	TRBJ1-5	TGTGCCAGCAGTCCGGGACAGGGGGATCAGCCCCAGCATTTT	CASSPGQGDQPQHF
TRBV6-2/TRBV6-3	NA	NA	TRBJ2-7	TGTGCCAGCTCGACGAAAAGAGGCGAGCAGTACTTC	CASSTKRGEQYF
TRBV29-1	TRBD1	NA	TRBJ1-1	TGCAGCGTTGCAGGGGGTATGAACACTGAAGCTTTCTTT	CSVAGGMNTEAFF
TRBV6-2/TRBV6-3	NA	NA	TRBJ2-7	TGTGCCAGCAGTTTGGACATTTTTTTTCTTCACGAGCAGTACTTC	CASSLDIFFLHEQYF
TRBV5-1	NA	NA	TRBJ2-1	TGCGCCAGCAGCCGCGTCTCGGGTTACAATGAGCAGTTCTTC	CASSRVSGYNEQFF
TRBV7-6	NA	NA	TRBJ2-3	TGTGCCAGCAGCTTGAGGCCCCGGGACGGAGACACAGATACGCAGTATTTT	CASSLRPRDGDTDTQYF
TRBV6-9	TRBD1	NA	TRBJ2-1	TGTGCCAGCAGTTATTCCCCGGGACAGGGAAAGGGAACCTACAATGAGCAGTTCTTC	CASSYSPGQGKGTYNEQFF
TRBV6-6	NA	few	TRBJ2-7	TGTGCCAGCAGTTACGACGAAGGACGGATCTACGAGCAGTACTTC	CASSYDEGRIYEQYF
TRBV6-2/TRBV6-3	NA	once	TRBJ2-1	TGTGCCAGCAGTTACCGGTCGGTCTTCCACAATGAGCAGTTCTTC	CASSYRSVFHNEQFF
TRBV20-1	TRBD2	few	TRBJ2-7	TGCAGTGCTCCTAGCGGGGGGCTTCCCTACGAGCAGTACTTC	CSAPSGGLPYEQYF
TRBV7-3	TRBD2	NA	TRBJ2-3	TGTGCCAGCAGCGCCCGGACTAGCGGGGGGGCGACAGATACGCAGTATTTT	CASSARTSGGATDTQYF
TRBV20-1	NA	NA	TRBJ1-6	TGCAGTGCTAGGTCTCAGGCCAGATTACGATTATCACCCCTCCACTTT	CSARSQARLRLSPLHF
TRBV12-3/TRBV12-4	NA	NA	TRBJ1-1	TGTGCCAGCAGTTTAGTTTCCCGAGTCGGGGCTTTCTTT	CASSLVSRVGAFF
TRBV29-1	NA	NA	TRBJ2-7	TGCAGCGTTGACATTTCCTACGAGCAGTACTTC	CSVDISYEQYF
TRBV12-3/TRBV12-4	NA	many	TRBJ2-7	TGTGCCAGCAGTCCCCCCTCCTACGAGCAGTACTTC	CASSPPSYEQYF
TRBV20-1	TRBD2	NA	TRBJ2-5	TGCAGTGCCGCCCAACCACGCGGGGGTCTACACAATGAGCAGTACTTC	CSAAQPRGGLHNEQYF
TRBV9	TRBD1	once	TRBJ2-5	TGTGCCAGCAGCGTGGACAGGGGGCAGGTAGAGACCCAGTACTTC	CASSVDRGQVETQYF
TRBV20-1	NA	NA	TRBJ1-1	TGCAGTGCTCCAAAGACAGGATTGAACACTGAAGCTTTCTTT	CSAPKTGLNTEAFF
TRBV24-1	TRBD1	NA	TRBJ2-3	TGTGCCACCAGTGATGACAGGGTACCTAAGGATACGCAGTATTTT	CATSDDRVPKDTQYF
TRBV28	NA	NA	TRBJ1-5	TGTGCCAGCAGTTTAGGTTCAGGGGCTCGGCAGCCCCAGCATTTT	CASSLGSGARQPQHF
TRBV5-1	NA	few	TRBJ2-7	TGCGCCAGCAGCTTGGATGGGGCGGATGGGGAATACGAGCAGTACTTC	CASSLDGADGEYEQYF
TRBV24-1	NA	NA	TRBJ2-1	TGTGCCACCAGTGATTACTCTAGCTCCTACAATGAGCAGTTCTTC	CATSDYSSSYNEQFF
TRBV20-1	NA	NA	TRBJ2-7	TGCAGTGCTGAAGGGGAAACCTACGAGCAGTACTTC	CSAEGETYEQYF
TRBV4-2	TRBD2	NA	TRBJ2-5	TGTGCCAGCAGCCGAGGACTAGCGGGGGCGGTGGAGACCCAGTACTTC	CASSRGLAGAVETQYF
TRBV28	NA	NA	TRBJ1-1	TGTGCCAGCAGGCGGGGGACGGCTTTCTTT	CASRRGTAFF
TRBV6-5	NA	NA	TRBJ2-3	TGTGCCAGCAGTTGGGTTGACGGTAATACGCAGTATTTT	CASSWVDGNTQYF
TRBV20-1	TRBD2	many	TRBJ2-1	TGCAGTGCTAGCGCGGGACTAGCGGGGGTTAGCTCCTACAATGAGCAGTTCTTC	CSASAGLAGVSSYNEQFF
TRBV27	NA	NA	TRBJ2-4	TGTGCCAGCAGCAGAGGGTCAAACATTCAGTACTTC	CASSRGSNIQYF
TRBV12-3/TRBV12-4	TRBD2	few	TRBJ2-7	TGTGCCAGCAGGGGACTAGGGGGAATTAAGTACTTC	CASRGLGGIKYF
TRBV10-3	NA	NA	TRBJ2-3	TGTGCCATCAAGGAGGGGGGTGTGACGGGAGTGCTCACAGATACGCAGTATTTT	CAIKEGGVTGVLTDTQYF
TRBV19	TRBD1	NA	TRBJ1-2	TGTGCCAGTAGTATGCCGGGACAGGGGGTATCTGGCTACACCTTC	CASSMPGQGVSGYTF